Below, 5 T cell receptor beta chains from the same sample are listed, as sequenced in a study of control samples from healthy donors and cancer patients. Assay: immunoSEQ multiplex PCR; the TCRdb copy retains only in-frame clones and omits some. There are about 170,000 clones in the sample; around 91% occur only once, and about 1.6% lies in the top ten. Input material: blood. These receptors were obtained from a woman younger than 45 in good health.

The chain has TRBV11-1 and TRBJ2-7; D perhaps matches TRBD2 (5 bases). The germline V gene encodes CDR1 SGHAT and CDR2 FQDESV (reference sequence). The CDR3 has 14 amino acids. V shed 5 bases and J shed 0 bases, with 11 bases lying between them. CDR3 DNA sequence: TGTGCCAGCAGCAGAAGGAGCGGCTCCTACGAGCAGTACTTC. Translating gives CASSRRSGSYEQYF.

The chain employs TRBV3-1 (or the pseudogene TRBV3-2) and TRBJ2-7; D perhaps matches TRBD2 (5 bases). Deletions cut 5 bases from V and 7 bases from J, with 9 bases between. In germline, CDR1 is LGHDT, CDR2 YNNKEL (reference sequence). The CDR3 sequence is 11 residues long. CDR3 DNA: TGTGCCAGCAGCGACCCGGGAGAGCAGTACTTC. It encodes CASSDPGEQYF.

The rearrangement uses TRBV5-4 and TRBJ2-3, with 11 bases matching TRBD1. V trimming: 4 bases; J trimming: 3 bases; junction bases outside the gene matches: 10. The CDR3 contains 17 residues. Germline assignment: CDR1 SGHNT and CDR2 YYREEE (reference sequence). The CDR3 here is CASSVRDRGVGTDTQYF. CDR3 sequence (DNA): TGTGCCAGCAGCGTCCGGGACAGGGGGGTGGGTACAGATACGCAGTATTTT.

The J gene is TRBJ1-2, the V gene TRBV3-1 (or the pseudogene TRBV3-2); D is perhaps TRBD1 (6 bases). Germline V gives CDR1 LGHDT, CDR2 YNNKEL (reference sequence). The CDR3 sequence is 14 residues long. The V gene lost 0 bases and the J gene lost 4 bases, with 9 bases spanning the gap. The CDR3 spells CASSQEDRTYGYTF. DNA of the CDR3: TGTGCCAGCAGCCAAGAAGACAGGACCTATGGCTACACCTTC.

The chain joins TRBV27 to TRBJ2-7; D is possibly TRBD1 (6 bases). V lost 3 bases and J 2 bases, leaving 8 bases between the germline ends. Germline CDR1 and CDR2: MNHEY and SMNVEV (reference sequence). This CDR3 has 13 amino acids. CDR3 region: CASSLTGPYEQYF. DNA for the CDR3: TGTGCCAGCAGTTTGACAGGACCCTACGAGCAGTACTTC.